Shown below are 3 T cell receptor beta chains from a single sample sequenced in a study of graft-versus-host responses after intestinal transplantation. Lymphocytes from graft epithelium and lamina propria were isolated. Profiling relied on immunoSEQ multiplex PCR, and the TCRdb table lists in-frame clones only, not all of them. The sample holds 60,000 to 70,000 clones, around nine tenths seen once. The input for sequencing was ileum tissue, taken roughly 54 weeks after transplant. The receptors originated from a human patient who received an intestinal transplant, so some T cells may come from the graft donor.

The chain carries TRBV4-1 and TRBJ2-5; 7 positions match TRBD1. TRBJ2-7 matches the DNA end more closely, so the J call is doubtful. Per the germline V gene, CDR1 is MGHRA and CDR2 is YSYEKL. The CDR3 is made up of 15 amino acids. The CDR3 region is CASSQVQGVSYEQYF. The CDR3 nucleotides read TGCGCCAGCAGCCAAGTCCAGGGGGTTTCCTACGAGCAGTACTTC.

Regarding this clone: No DNA is shown, since the ends of the CDR3 on it are uncertain; the CDR3 is the one TCRdb lists. J is TRBJ2-7 and V is TRBV11-3; the D call TRBD1 from the table was never checked on the DNA. Germline assignment: CDR1 SGHNT and CDR2 YENEEA. The CDR3 comprises 16 residues, both ends counted. This chain's CDR3 is CASSLEVAPAGYEQYF.

The chain carries TRBV5-4 and TRBJ1-2; the D gene is possibly TRBD1 (5 bases). Looked up from germline, CDR1 is SGHNT and CDR2 is YYREEE (reference sequence). The CDR3 sequence is 12 residues long. V was pared by 7 bases and J by 6 bases, with 13 bases between. CDR3 in amino acids: CASGGGEHGYTF. The CDR3 DNA reads TGTGCCAGCGGAGGAGGGGAGCATGGCTACACCTTC. Using reference TRBV5-4 and TRBJ1-2 for the parts outside the CDR3, the full variable domain is ETGVTQSPTHLIKTRGQQVTLRCSSQSGHNTVSWYQQALGQGPQFIFQYYREEENGRGNFPPRFSGLQFPNYSSELNVNALELDDSALYLCASGGGEHGYTFGSGTRLTVV.